The rows below give T cell receptor beta chains drawn from one sample of a study of beta chain features in type 1 diabetes. Generated by immunoSEQ multiplex PCR, the TCRdb table keeps only in-frame clones and is missing some. The table records over 300,000 clones, roughly 9% of them present only once. Sequenced: central memory CD4+ T cells from blood. These receptor sequences come from a man aged 25 to 40 with type 1 diabetes. The CDR3 runs from the conserved cysteine through the conserved F or W. A D gene is named only where the DNA matches it firmly. A clone size is listed for some rows: how often the clone was seen (once, few, many), or a class if it is expanded.

CDR3 protein	V gene	D gene	CDR3 length	clone size
CASSGGVGGRDGYTF	TRBV25-1	.	15	few
CASSPLDEQYF	TRBV7-9	.	11	few
CASSVQGQNTEAFF	TRBV9	.	14	.
CASSPFGGRGVREQFF	TRBV11-3	.	16	.
CAIRPGLAGPSTDTQYF	TRBV10-3	TRBD2	17	.
CASSMVGRYNEQFF	TRBV19	.	14	.
CASSNRDRGRDTQYF	TRBV5-4	TRBD1	15	few
CASSLTMDRDTQYF	TRBV7-9	.	14	.
CASSPGWGDEQFF	TRBV18	.	13	.
CASSLIASSLGGSPLHF	TRBV27	.	17	.
CASSRAESTDTQYF	TRBV19	.	14	.
CASTGGQGALGPLHF	TRBV6-5	TRBD1	15	few
CASRLSLPNTEAFF	TRBV28	.	14	few
CAWRSGGGEQFF	TRBV30	TRBD2	12	.
CASSLDPVYEQYF	TRBV11-2	.	13	few
CASSLAGTDYGYTF	TRBV7-2	.	14	once
CASNPGTGWETQYF	TRBV28	TRBD1	14	few
CASSLGFYGYTF	TRBV7-2	.	12	.
CASSLVAGLSYGYTF	TRBV7-9	.	15	.
CASVSGRPRKQFF	TRBV27	.	13	few
CASSVDGTGVYGYTF	TRBV9	.	15	.
CASSRWTGANYGYTF	TRBV7-2	TRBD1	15	.
CASTLTGGKTEAFF	TRBV6-6	.	14	.
CASSLPSDTQYF	TRBV27	.	12	few
CATRAGGLEGNTIYF	TRBV6-5	.	15	.
CASSLMRGQGFF	TRBV7-2	TRBD1	12	.
CASSWDVGNQPQHF	TRBV5-1	.	14	few
CASSLVNDGGETQYF	TRBV7-2	.	15	.
CASSGQALGYEQYF	TRBV6-1	.	14	.
CASSAGLGPNEQFF	TRBV5-1	.	14	.
CASSFGQGIGELFF	TRBV28	TRBD1	14	.
CASSPGGGHLNEQFF	TRBV11-2	TRBD2	15	.
CASSQRTGGASGNTIYF	TRBV9	TRBD1	17	few
CASSALAGVDTQYF	TRBV6-5	TRBD2	14	.
CASGLVSGPNSYNEQFF	TRBV12-5	.	17	.
CASSGGQASTDTQYF	TRBV5-4	TRBD1	15	.
CASSPLAGPSDTQYF	TRBV18	TRBD2	15	many
CASSDPGGVVNGYTF	TRBV7-2	TRBD1	15	few
CASRFQGRYEQYF	TRBV2	.	13	few
CASSRNRGRGELFF	TRBV11-2	TRBD1	14	once
CASSLSGTSGGSPGELFF	TRBV5-1	TRBD2	18	.